Presented here are 13 T cell receptor beta chains from one specimen sequenced in a study of blood T cell repertoires in COVID-19. Some clones are missing from TCRdb's copy, which holds only in-frame ones; the method was immunoSEQ multiplex PCR. The sample records 150,000 to 170,000 clones, 85% being singletons. The material sequenced was peripheral blood. The source of these receptors is a woman in her fifties or sixties with COVID-19, enrolled during active disease.

The V gene is TRBV27, the J gene TRBJ2-3; TRBD2 aligns across 11 bases. Per germline, CDR1 MNHEY and CDR2 SMNVEV (reference sequence). Germline trimming cut 6 bases from V and 4 bases from J; bases unmatched to any gene: 3. There are 14 residues in the CDR3. CDR3 in amino acids: CASRLAGGPDTQYF. The CDR3 coding sequence is TGTGCCAGCAGATTAGCGGGGGGGCCAGATACGCAGTATTTT.

The V call is TRBV3-1 (or the pseudogene TRBV3-2), the J call TRBJ2-4, with 7 bases lining up with TRBD1. This CDR3 spans 19 amino acids. V was pared by 1 base and J by 0 bases, with 12 bases of the junction left unmatched. The germline gives CDR1 LGHDT, CDR2 YNNKEL (reference sequence). Here the CDR3 reads CASSQGQGRGLTAKNIQYF. The CDR3, as DNA: TGTGCCAGCAGCCAAGGACAGGGCCGAGGTCTAACAGCCAAAAACATTCAGTACTTC.

The rearrangement joins TRBV27 to TRBJ1-6; 7 nucleotides match TRBD1. Germline V gene lookup returns CDR1 MNHEY and CDR2 SMNVEV (reference sequence). CDR3 length: 15 residues. DNA for the CDR3: TGTCTCTGGGGACAGACACTTTCCTATAATTCACCCCTCCACTTT. It codes for CLWGQTLSYNSPLHF.

The chain links TRBV9 to TRBJ2-5; D possibly corresponds to TRBD1 (7 bases). The germline CDR1 and CDR2 sequences are SGDLS and YYNGEE. The CDR3 consists of 18 residues. With 4 bases removed from V and 5 bases from J, the gap between germline ends came to 27 bases. The CDR3 DNA sequence: TGTGCCAGCAGCCCCCGAGGATCGGCAGGGGGACTCAGGGAGACCCAGTACTTC. Amino acid sequence: CASSPRGSAGGLRETQYF.

This clone was observed a handful of times. The chain joins TRBV18 to TRBJ1-6; tentative D call: TRBD1 (5 bases). CDR1 is KGHSH and CDR2 is LQKENI in the germline V gene. The CDR3 is 14 residues long. V was shortened by 6 bases and J by 7 bases, with 13 bases between the two germline ends. The CDR3 sequence: CASSERRGNSPLHF. DNA for the CDR3: TGTGCCAGCTCCGAAAGGAGGGGAAATTCACCCCTCCACTTT.

This clone showed up just a few times. The chain combines TRBV19 with TRBJ1-2, with a weak D call TRBD1 (6 bases). Germline V CDR1 and CDR2: LNHDA, SQIVND (reference sequence). The CDR3 consists of 16 residues. Trimming removed 8 bases from V and 2 bases from J, with 21 bases in between. The CDR3 sequence: CASQPRGQGSNYGYTF. DNA of the CDR3: TGTGCCAGTCAGCCGAGGGGACAAGGATCCAACTATGGCTACACCTTC. The full variable domain, completed using reference TRBV19 and TRBJ1-2, is DGGITQSPKYLFRKEGQNVTLSCEQNLNHDAMYWYRQDPGQGLRLIYYSQIVNDFQKGDIAEGYSVSREKKESFPLTVTSAQKNPTAFYLCASQPRGQGSNYGYTFGSGTRLTVV.

The gene calls are TRBV18 and TRBJ2-2, with D unclear. This CDR3 spans 14 amino acids. The ends were cut back, 3 bases at V and 6 bases at J, with 11 bases in the middle. The germline CDR1 and CDR2 sequences are KGHSH and LQKENI. The CDR3 bases are TGTGCCAGCTCACCGAGGTCTGGTCCCGGGGAGCTGTTTTTT. Amino acids: CASSPRSGPGELFF.

About this clone: The identical CDR3 is also encoded by other nucleotide sequences in the sample. V and J are TRBV7-3 and TRBJ1-1; D possibly corresponds to TRBD1 (5 bases). The CDR3 loop spans 13 amino acids. Germline CDR1 reads SGHTA; CDR2 reads FQGTGA. V lost 2 bases, J lost 1 base, and 5 bases lay in between. Written as DNA, the CDR3 is TGTGCCAGCAGCTTACAGGGGAACACTGAAGCTTTCTTT. Residues: CASSLQGNTEAFF. Variable domain in full (rest from reference TRBV7-3 and TRBJ1-1): GAGVSQTPSNKVTEKGKYVELRCDPISGHTALYWYRQSLGQGPEFLIYFQGTGAADDSGLPNDRFFAVRPEGSVSTLKIQRTERGDSAVYLCASSLQGNTEAFFGQGTRLTVV.

The gene calls are TRBV9 and TRBJ1-2; D is uncertain. This CDR3 spans 15 amino acids. The germline CDR1 and CDR2 sequences are SGDLS and YYNGEE. The V gene lost 4 bases and the J gene lost 0 bases, with 13 bases spanning the gap. CDR3 sequence: CASSPRSGSNYGYTF. Written as DNA, the CDR3 is TGTGCCAGCAGCCCCCGATCGGGTTCTAACTATGGCTACACCTTC.

The count of this clone is one. The rearrangement links TRBV7-3 to TRBJ2-1; D might be TRBD2 (6 bases). V was clipped by 5 bases and J by 1 base, with 12 bases between them. The CDR3 is 15 residues long. Germline V gene data show CDR1 as SGHTA and CDR2 as FQGTGA. The CDR3 coding sequence is TGTGCCAGCAGCCGAACGCGGGGATCCTACAATGAGCAGTTCTTC. It encodes CASSRTRGSYNEQFF.

This sequence joins TRBV5-1 and TRBJ1-2; 11 nucleotides match TRBD1. Per germline, CDR1 SGHRS and CDR2 YFSETQ. The CDR3 totals 14 residues. V gave up 4 bases and J gave up 7 bases; unmatched junction bases: 6. CDR3 sequence reads: CASSTSGTGGGYTF. In DNA, the CDR3 is TGCGCCAGCAGCACTTCCGGGACAGGGGGTGGCTACACCTTC.

The V gene is TRBV27, the J gene TRBJ2-1; 10 nucleotides align to TRBD2. Per germline, CDR1 MNHEY and CDR2 SMNVEV (reference sequence). V was clipped by 4 bases and J by 6 bases; unmatched bases: 6. CDR3 length equals 15 residues. DNA of the CDR3: TGTGCCAGCAGTTGGATAGCGGGAGGTCGCAATGAGCAGTTCTTC. This sequence encodes CASSWIAGGRNEQFF.

J is TRBJ2-7 and V is TRBV5-1; TRBD1 matches at 9 bases. The CDR3 sequence is 14 residues long. Losses at the gene ends were 4 bases for V and 4 bases for J; bases not matched to a gene: 6. Germline V lookup: CDR1 SGHRS, CDR2 YFSETQ. CDR3 in DNA: TGCGCCAGCAGCGTCGGGACAGGGAAATACGAGCAGTACTTC. Its translation: CASSVGTGKYEQYF.